These 16 T cell receptor beta chains share one sample of origin, sequenced in a study of tumor and adjacent non-tumor tissue in lung cancer. Three rounds of nested PCR, following a modified ARM-PCR protocol, produced the TCRbeta library. Each CDR3 protein gets one entry after TCRdb re-called the multiplex PCR reads with MiXCR. This table has around 120,000 distinct CDR3 sequences, 66% appearing once. This sample's RNA came from whole unsorted tissue. The specimen was lung tumor tissue. These receptors all come from a man in his thirties or forties with non-small cell lung cancer.

On this clonotype itself: A much larger clone lies a single base off, so this may be a read error. This sequence joins TRBV6-6 and TRBJ2-3; D not certain. The CDR3 contains 14 residues. Between the trimmed V and J ends, which lost 7 bases and 1 base, there was a span of 12 bases. Germline values: CDR1 MNHNY, CDR2 SVGAGI (reference sequence). CDR3 DNA sequence: TGTGCCAGCATGATCCCTGGAGGCACAGATACGCAGTATTTT. This encodes CASMIPGGTDTQYF.

Comments on this clonotype: At one end, the junction sequence differs from germline, possibly due to a read error. The gene calls are TRBV5-6 and TRBJ2-3, with 7 bases matching TRBD2. Germline values: CDR1 SGHDT, CDR2 YYEEEE. The CDR3 runs to 14 residues. The CDR3: CTSSWLVAGDTQYF. For the CDR3, the DNA is TGTACCAGCAGCTGGCTGGTAGCGGGAGATACGCAGTATTTT.

There are many counts of this clonotype. This rearrangement joins TRBV20-1 to TRBJ1-4, with 8 bases aligning to TRBD1. Germline V gene lookup returns CDR1 DFQATT and CDR2 SNEGSKA (reference sequence). The V gene end was trimmed by 6 bases and the J gene end by 6 bases; junction bases not matched to a gene: 12. The length of the CDR3 is 15 residues. CDR3 DNA sequence: TGCAGTGCAACGACAGGGGTTGATCCCTATGAAAAACTGTTTTTT. Its translation: CSATTGVDPYEKLFF.

The chain couples TRBV12-5 to TRBJ1-6; D might be TRBD1 (6 bases). V was pared by 2 bases and J by 14 bases, with 16 bases between. The V gene's germline CDR1 is LGHNT and CDR2 FRNRAP. The CDR3 sequence is 14 residues long. The CDR3 spells CASGLNTGLGALHF. The DNA for the CDR3 is TGTGCTAGTGGTTTGAATACAGGGCTGGGGGCCCTCCACTTT.

With regard to this clonotype: This may be a read error: a much more frequent sequence differs by one nucleotide. This sequence joins TRBV12-3 or TRBV12-4 and TRBJ2-3, with TRBD2 matching over 9 bases. CDR3 length: 15 residues. This chain's CDR3 is CVSSFSGGSTDTQYF. The CDR3 DNA follows: TGTGTCAGCAGTTTCAGCGGGGGGAGCACAGATACGCAGTATTTT.

About this clonotype: A much larger clone sits a single nucleotide away, making a read error possible. CDR3 bases: TGTGACAGCAAGGGTGGAGGAGTCGCCGGGGAGCTGTTTTTT. The encoded protein is CDSKGGGVAGELFF. The chain carries TRBV6-1 and TRBJ2-2, with D tentatively TRBD2 (5 bases). The CDR3 consists of 14 residues. Germline-derived CDR1 and CDR2 are MNHNS and SASEGT.

The sample holds many counts of this clonotype. The genes are TRBV5-6 and TRBJ2-3, with 12 nucleotides matching TRBD1. V was pared by 5 bases and J by 6 bases, with 10 bases of the junction left unmatched. The germline gives CDR1 SGHDT, CDR2 YYEEEE. CDR3 length equals 16 residues. CDR3 DNA sequence: TGTGCCAGCAGACCCCGGGACAGGGGGCAGTGGGATACGCAGTATTTT. It specifies CASRPRDRGQWDTQYF.

Comments on this clonotype: Its ends do not fully match the called genes, so a read error is possible. The chain joins TRBV10-3 to TRBJ2-7; 7 bases fit TRBD1. Germline V gives CDR1 ENHRY, CDR2 SYGVKD. The CDR3 contains 12 residues. In DNA, the CDR3 is TGTGTCATCAGTGCAGGGGGCTACGAGCAGTACTTC. Translation gives CVISAGGYEQYF.

Note on this clonotype: This is likely a read error, given that the CDR3 carries no conserved phenylalanine or tryptophan at its end. The rearrangement links TRBV11-2 to TRBJ1-2; D unclear. Germline CDR1 reads SGHAT; CDR2 reads FQNNGV. The CDR3 covers 13 residues. The CDR3 DNA is TGTGCCAGCGGCTTAGATAGGCGTGAAAGCTACACCATC. Amino acid sequence: CASGLDRRESYTI.

J is TRBJ2-3 and V is TRBV6-5; perhaps D is TRBD1 or TRBD2 (5 bases each). Looked up from germline, CDR1 is MNHEY and CDR2 is SVGAGI. The CDR3 covers 13 residues. Trimming left V 9 bases short and J 6 bases short, with 16 bases between. CDR3 residues: CASREGCGDTQYF. The DNA of the CDR3 is TGTGCCAGTAGAGAGGGGTGTGGTGATACGCAGTATTTT.

This clonotype was recorded at least ten times. DNA for the CDR3: TGTGCCAGCAGTTTAGTTCTAGCGGGGGGAACCGGGGAGCTGTTTTTT. It is translated as CASSLVLAGGTGELFF. V gene TRBV12-3 or TRBV12-4 combines with J gene TRBJ2-2; 11 bases match TRBD2. The V gene end was trimmed by 1 base and the J gene end by 5 bases; junction bases not matched to a gene: 3. The CDR3 covers 16 residues.

On this clonotype: A much more abundant neighbour one base away suggests this may be a read error. The chain carries TRBV5-6 and TRBJ2-3; 8 bases align to TRBD2. CDR1 is SGHDT and CDR2 is YYEEEE in the germline V gene. This CDR3 comprises 15 residues. V dropped 2 bases and J dropped 7; count of bases not matched to a gene: 9. The CDR3 sequence: CASSLTGGPTNTQYF. In DNA, the CDR3 is TGTGCCAGCAGCTTAACGGGGGGGCCGACAAATACGCAGTATTTT.

On this clonotype: A much larger clone differs from this one at a single base, so this may be a read error. The chain links TRBV20-1 to TRBJ2-7; D assignment may be TRBD1 or TRBD2 (5 bases each). Trimming removed 4 bases at V and 1 base at J, with 11 bases between. The CDR3 sequence is 13 residues long. The germline CDR1 and CDR2 sequences are DFQATT and SNEGSKA (reference sequence). The CDR3 DNA reads as TGCAGTGCTATGGGGGTTAGATCCTACGAGCAGTACTTC. This encodes CSAMGVRSYEQYF.

On this clonotype: With a much larger clone just one base away, this may be a read error. The chain joins TRBV6-2 or TRBV6-3 to TRBJ2-3, with D perhaps TRBD1 or TRBD2 (5 bases each). This CDR3 has 13 residues. Germline CDR1 and CDR2: MNHEY and SVGEGT. In DNA, the CDR3 is TGTGCCAGCAGCTACGGGACCACAGGTACGCAGTATTTT. As protein: CASSYGTTGTQYF.

About this clonotype itself: Given a much more abundant clone one base away, this may be a read error. No conserved phenylalanine or tryptophan ends this CDR3, so it is likely a read error. CDR3 sequence: CASSPGLGLYNEQFY. DNA of the CDR3: TGTGCCAGCAGCCCCGGACTGGGACTTTACAATGAGCAGTTCTAC. The chain combines TRBV6-5 with TRBJ2-1; D possibly corresponds to TRBD2 (6 bases). Germline CDR1 MNHEY, CDR2 SVGAGI. Between the trimmed V and J ends, which lost 6 bases and 4 bases, there was a span of 16 bases. The CDR3 has 15 residues.

Comments on this clonotype: The missing conserved phenylalanine or tryptophan at the end of this CDR3 makes a read error likely. The chain recombines TRBV7-9 with TRBJ2-6; D is undetermined. CDR3 size: 19 residues. Trimming stripped 4 bases from V and 1 base from J, with 20 bases between. Germline-derived CDR1 and CDR2 are SEHNR and FQNEAQ (reference sequence). CDR3 in amino acids: CASSSLVVRLGSGANVLTV. The CDR3 nucleotides read TGTGCCAGCAGCTCTCTAGTTGTCCGACTCGGATCTGGGGCCAACGTCCTGACTGTT.